The next 22 T cell receptor beta chains were all read from a single sample in a study of shared clonotypes between healthy human individuals. Generated by immunoSEQ multiplex PCR, the TCRdb table keeps only in-frame clones and is missing some. The data contain under 2.5 million clones, roughly 92% of them singletons. Sequenced sample: naive CD4+ T cells from PBMCs. Sample subset: CD45RA+ positively selected. The receptors stem from a man aged 18 to 30 in good health. Some clones in this sample may be carry-over from other donors' samples.

The rearrangement joins TRBV28 to TRBJ2-1; the D is unclear. The length of the CDR3 is 11 residues. Germline V gene lookup returns CDR1 MDHEN and CDR2 SYDVKM. Between the trimmed V and J ends, which lost 5 bases and 7 bases, there was a span of 6 bases. In DNA form, the CDR3 reads TGTGCCAGCAGTACTGAGAATGAGCAGTTCTTC. It specifies CASSTENEQFF.

Comments on this clone: Other DNA sequences in the sample encode the same CDR3. J is TRBJ2-3 and V is TRBV6-1, with 13 bases lining up with TRBD2. Germline loops: CDR1 MNHNS, CDR2 SASEGT. This CDR3 has 16 amino acids. V trimming: 4 bases; J trimming: 1 base; junction bases outside the gene matches: 2. The CDR3 here is CASSVGLAGGTDTQYF. The CDR3 nucleotides read TGTGCCAGCAGTGTAGGACTAGCGGGGGGCACAGATACGCAGTATTTT.

The chain has TRBV28 and TRBJ2-2, with TRBD1 matching over 9 bases. Germline lookup yields CDR1 MDHEN and CDR2 SYDVKM. This CDR3 spans 16 amino acids. V was pared by 5 bases and J by 2 bases, with 6 bases of the junction left unmatched. CDR3 in amino acids: CASSPRTGANTGELFF. CDR3 coding DNA: TGTGCCAGCAGTCCCAGGACAGGGGCTAACACCGGGGAGCTGTTTTTT.

V is TRBV7-2 and J is TRBJ1-2; TRBD1 matches 10 bases. From germline, CDR1 is SGHTA and CDR2 FQGNSA. The trim removed 1 base at V and 4 bases at J, leaving 6 bases unmatched. The CDR3 runs 16 residues. The CDR3 region has the DNA TGTGCCAGCAGCTTAGTCTTGACAGGGGGCGGCTATGGCTACACCTTC. Translated: CASSLVLTGGGYGYTF. Based on the CDR3 plus reference TRBV7-2 and TRBJ1-2, the full variable domain is GAGVSQSPSNKVTEKGKDVELRCDPISGHTALYWYRQSLGQGLEFLIYFQGNSAPDKSGLPSDRFSAERTGGSVSTLTIQRTQQEDSAVYLCASSLVLTGGGYGYTFGSGTRLTVV.

This clone was picked up one time. This chain uses TRBV28 with TRBJ2-1; tentatively, D is TRBD2 (7 bases). Germline lookup yields CDR1 MDHEN and CDR2 SYDVKM. Trimming cost V 7 bases and J 9 bases, with 13 bases left between them. The CDR3 runs 12 residues. The DNA of the CDR3 is TGTGCCAGCACCTTAAGGGGGGGTGAGCAGTTCTTC. Translated, it gives CASTLRGGEQFF. The entire variable domain, with the rest obtained from reference TRBV28 and TRBJ2-1, is as follows: DVKVTQSSRYLVKRTGEKVFLECVQDMDHENMFWYRQDPGLGLRLIYFSYDVKMKEKGDIPEGYSVSREKKERFSLILESASTNQTSMYLCASTLRGGEQFFGPGTRLTVL.

The chain employs TRBV5-1 and TRBJ2-2; 11 bases are shared with TRBD1. V gave up 4 bases and J gave up 6 bases; unmatched junction bases: 5. The CDR3 covers 15 residues. The germline gives CDR1 SGHRS, CDR2 YFSETQ. In nucleotides, the CDR3 is TGCGCCAGCAGCGTGGGACAGGGGGTTCCCGGGGAGCTGTTTTTT. It encodes CASSVGQGVPGELFF.

This clone showed up just once. V and J are TRBV27 and TRBJ2-7, with a possible D match to TRBD1 (5 bases). Germline V gene lookup returns CDR1 MNHEY and CDR2 SMNVEV (reference sequence). V was cut by 8 bases and J by 2 bases, with 13 bases left in between. The CDR3 is 13 amino acids. The CDR3 nucleotides read TGTGCCAGCGGCAGGGATGGAACCTACGAGCAGTACTTC. Residues: CASGRDGTYEQYF.

On this clone itself: The same CDR3 also results from other DNA sequences found in this sample. V is TRBV5-1 and J is TRBJ2-7, with D possibly being TRBD1 (5 bases). The CDR3 is 14 amino acids. CDR1 is SGHRS and CDR2 is YFSETQ in the germline V gene. V gave up 0 bases and J gave up 3 bases, with 10 bases separating them. CDR3 residues: CASSLDRPSYEQYF. The CDR3, as DNA: TGCGCCAGCAGCTTGGACAGGCCGAGCTACGAGCAGTACTTC.

The rearrangement links TRBV7-2 to TRBJ2-1; D remains unclear. V gave up 1 base and J gave up 2 bases, with 6 bases separating them. The CDR3 totals 14 residues. Germline V gene sequence: CDR1 SGHTA, CDR2 FQGNSA. CDR3 sequence reads: CASSLDSAYNEQFF. The CDR3 coding sequence is TGTGCCAGCAGCTTAGACTCGGCCTACAATGAGCAGTTCTTC.

On this clone itself: Other DNA sequences within the sample encode an identical CDR3. The J gene is TRBJ1-2, the V gene TRBV7-9; D call uncertain. The CDR3 has 13 residues. Germline-derived CDR1 and CDR2 are SEHNR and FQNEAQ (reference sequence). V lost 5 bases and J 2 bases, leaving 9 bases between the germline ends. CDR3 region: CASSPDLNYGYTF. The CDR3 DNA follows: TGTGCCAGCAGCCCCGACTTAAACTATGGCTACACCTTC.

Note on this clone: The same CDR3 is also encoded by other DNA sequences in this sample. The V gene is TRBV9, the J gene TRBJ2-2; TRBD2 aligns across 7 bases. This CDR3 is 15 amino acids long. The trim removed 0 bases at V and 1 base at J, leaving 0 bases unmatched. Looked up from germline, CDR1 is SGDLS and CDR2 is YYNGEE. In nucleotides, the CDR3 is TGTGCCAGCAGCGTAGCGGGGGGGAACACCGGGGAGCTGTTTTTT. This gives the protein CASSVAGGNTGELFF.

This clone was seen a few times. This rearrangement joins TRBV10-3 to TRBJ1-1, with D unclear. The germline V gene has CDR1 ENHRY and CDR2 SYGVKD. V gave up 0 bases and J gave up 0 bases, with 11 bases separating them. CDR3 length: 16 amino acids. CDR3 loop: CAISESQQAMNTEAFF. DNA of the CDR3: TGTGCCATCAGTGAGTCACAGCAGGCTATGAACACTGAAGCTTTCTTT.

The table lists this clone with a count of one. This chain uses TRBV9 with TRBJ2-7; TRBD1 matches 9 bases. V was pared by 4 bases and J by 3 bases, with 5 bases of the junction left unmatched. The CDR3 has 14 residues. Germline V lookup: CDR1 SGDLS, CDR2 YYNGEE. In DNA, the CDR3 is TGTGCCAGCAGCCCAAAGACAGGGGGCTACGAGCAGTACTTC. This codes for CASSPKTGGYEQYF.

The V call is TRBV6-1, the J call TRBJ2-5; D not resolved. Germline values: CDR1 MNHNS, CDR2 SASEGT. CDR3 length: 15 amino acids. Trimming took 4 bases from V and 3 from J, leaving 15 bases between them. CDR3 loop: CASSGSLTTKETQYF. In DNA form, the CDR3 reads TGTGCCAGCAGTGGAAGCCTCACGACCAAAGAGACCCAGTACTTC.

V and J are TRBV28 and TRBJ1-2, with a weak D call TRBD1 (5 bases). Germline CDR1 and CDR2: MDHEN and SYDVKM. This CDR3 has 15 residues. V was cut by 3 bases and J by 4 bases, with 15 bases left in between. The DNA of the CDR3 is TGTGCCAGCAGTTTGGGGGGACCGGCCCTCTATGGCTACACCTTC. Protein sequence: CASSLGGPALYGYTF.

This clone was detected once. The rearrangement uses TRBV12-5 and TRBJ2-3; 9 nucleotides line up with TRBD2. The CDR3 extends over 17 amino acids. The germline V gene encodes CDR1 LGHNT and CDR2 FRNRAP. After removal of 6 bases from V and 2 bases from J, the junction contained 12 bases not matched to a gene. CDR3 sequence (DNA): TGTGCTAGTGGACTCTCTCTAGCGGGACCCCTCACAGATACGCAGTATTTT. It is translated as CASGLSLAGPLTDTQYF.

This clone was counted a single time. This CDR3 is also generated by other DNA sequences in the sample. The chain employs TRBV28 and TRBJ1-2, with D unclear. The CDR3 has 13 residues. Trimming took 1 base from V and 0 from J, leaving 3 bases between them. Germline-derived CDR1 and CDR2 are MDHEN and SYDVKM. CDR3: CASSLYANYGYTF. As DNA, the CDR3 is TGTGCCAGCAGTTTATACGCTAACTATGGCTACACCTTC.

This clone was seen only once. The V and J genes are TRBV9 and TRBJ2-6; D uncertain. Per germline, CDR1 SGDLS and CDR2 YYNGEE. V was cut by 2 bases and J by 0 bases, with 6 bases left in between. The CDR3 spans 15 residues. CDR3 amino acids: CASSVPRSGANVLTF. The CDR3 DNA reads as TGTGCCAGCAGCGTTCCGCGCTCTGGGGCCAACGTCCTGACTTTC.

This chain links TRBV11-3 with TRBJ2-7, with a tentative D call TRBD1 (6 bases). The V end was cut by 5 bases, the J end by 3 bases, with 14 bases between. This CDR3 is built from 14 residues. The V gene's germline CDR1 is SGHNT and CDR2 YENEEA. CDR3 loop: CASSPRGKYYEQYF. The CDR3 DNA is TGTGCCAGCAGCCCAAGGGGGAAATACTACGAGCAGTACTTC.

In this sample, this clone turned up once. The V gene is TRBV5-1, the J gene TRBJ1-6; the D gene is possibly TRBD1 (6 bases). V was clipped by 3 bases and J by 10 bases, with 20 bases between them. This CDR3 is 16 amino acids long. Germline V gene sequence: CDR1 SGHRS, CDR2 YFSETQ. The chain's CDR3 is CASSSQTGLSSSPLHF. The DNA for the CDR3 is TGCGCCAGCAGCTCGCAGACAGGACTTTCGAGCTCACCCCTCCACTTT.

The table lists this clone with a count of one. V is TRBV30 and J is TRBJ2-2; D not resolved. CDR1 GTSNPN and CDR2 SVGIG come from the germline V gene (reference sequence). CDR3 size: 12 residues. The V end was cut by 3 bases, the J end by 4 bases, with 6 bases between. The CDR3 region has the DNA TGTGCCTGGAGCGGAGTCACCGGGGAGCTGTTTTTT. Protein product: CAWSGVTGELFF. The variable domain in full, completed from reference TRBV30 and TRBJ2-2, reads SQTIHQWPATLVQPVGSPLSLECTVEGTSNPNLYWYRQAAGRGLQLLFYSVGIGQISSEVPQNLSASRPQDRQFILSSKKLLLSDSGFYLCAWSGVTGELFFGEGSRLTVL.

The chain couples TRBV6-5 to TRBJ1-2; perhaps TRBD1 as D (5 bases). Per germline, CDR1 MNHEY and CDR2 SVGAGI. The ends were cut back, 0 bases at V and 12 bases at J, with 17 bases in the middle. The CDR3 has 14 residues. CDR3 region: CASSYSSRGGIHTF. The CDR3 DNA is TGTGCCAGCAGTTACTCGTCTAGGGGCGGTATCCACACCTTC.